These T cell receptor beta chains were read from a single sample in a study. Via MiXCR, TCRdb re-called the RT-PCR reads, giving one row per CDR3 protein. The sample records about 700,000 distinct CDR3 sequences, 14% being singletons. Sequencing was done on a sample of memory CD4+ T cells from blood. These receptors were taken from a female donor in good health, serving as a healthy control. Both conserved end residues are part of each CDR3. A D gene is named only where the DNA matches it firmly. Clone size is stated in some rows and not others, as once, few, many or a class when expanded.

TGCAGTGCTACTCTGGACTATGGCTACACCTTC	CSATLDYGYTF	NA	NA	TRBV20-1	TRBJ1-2
TGTGCCAGCTCACCACCGAGGACAGGACAGGGGCAAGAGACCCAGTACTTC	CASSPPRTGQGQETQYF	NA	TRBD1	TRBV18	TRBJ2-5
TGTGCCACCAAGACTAGCGGGGGAACAGATACGCAGTATTTT	CATKTSGGTDTQYF	NA	TRBD2	TRBV6-5	TRBJ2-3
TGTGCCAGCAGCCCCTCTCTTCGCACTGAAGCTTTCTTT	CASSPSLRTEAFF	NA	NA	TRBV14	TRBJ1-1
TGTGCCTGGGGTAGCGGGACCCTGAGCTACGAGCAGTACTTC	CAWGSGTLSYEQYF	NA	TRBD2	TRBV30	TRBJ2-7
TGTGCCAGCAGCCCCCTAGCGGGGCGGGGCAATGAGCAGTTCTTC	CASSPLAGRGNEQFF	NA	TRBD2	TRBV3-1	TRBJ2-1
TGTGCCAGCAGCTTCCGGGACACATACTATGGCTACACCTTC	CASSFRDTYYGYTF	few	NA	TRBV7-8	TRBJ1-2
TGTGCCATCAAGGGTAGGGATGGTTCACCCCTCCACTTT	CAIKGRDGSPLHF	NA	NA	TRBV10-3	TRBJ1-6
TGCAGTGCCGCCAGTTTGGGCATGGGAGGCACCTACACCTTC	CSAASLGMGGTYTF	NA	NA	TRBV20-1	TRBJ1-2
TGCGCCAGCAGCTTTACATTTGTCTTAAAGGATGAGCAGTTCTTC	CASSFTFVLKDEQFF	many	NA	TRBV5-1	TRBJ2-1
TGCGCCAGCAGCTTGGGTGGTAGCGGGAGGACCGATACGCAGTATTTT	CASSLGGSGRTDTQYF	few	TRBD2	TRBV5-1	TRBJ2-3
TGCGCCAGCAGCCAAGATTACGCTAGCGGGAGTTACGAGCAGTACTTC	CASSQDYASGSYEQYF	NA	TRBD2	TRBV4-3	TRBJ2-7
TGTGCCAGCAGTGGGCAGGGGGATACGCAGTATTTT	CASSGQGDTQYF	many	NA	TRBV2	TRBJ2-3
TGCGCCAGCAGCCAGCGACTAGCGGGGGACAATGAGCAGTTCTTC	CASSQRLAGDNEQFF	few	TRBD2	TRBV4-1	TRBJ2-1
TGTGCCAGCAGTGGAAAACCGGGACAGGGGAACTATGGCTACACCTTC	CASSGKPGQGNYGYTF	few	TRBD1	TRBV6-1	TRBJ1-2
TGTGCCTCAGGGCCCACAGGGACAGATACGCAGTATTTT	CASGPTGTDTQYF	many	NA	TRBV6-5	TRBJ2-3
TGTGCCATCAGTGAATCTCTTAGCGGAATCTACAATGAGCAGTTCTTC	CAISESLSGIYNEQFF	many	NA	TRBV10-3	TRBJ2-1
TGCAGTCCAATGCAAGGCGCTAGCGGGGGGGCGAAGCAGTACTTC	CSPMQGASGGAKQYF	NA	TRBD2	TRBV20-1	TRBJ2-7
TGTGCCAGCAGCTTCGGACAGGCGGGGGGCACTGAAGCTTTCTTT	CASSFGQAGGTEAFF	NA	TRBD1	TRBV7-8	TRBJ1-1
TGTGCCAGCAGCGATCGGGACAGGGGGACTGAAGCTTTCTTT	CASSDRDRGTEAFF	NA	TRBD1	TRBV7-9	TRBJ1-1
TGCAGTGCCCCCCAGACAGGGAATGAAAAACTGTTTTTT	CSAPQTGNEKLFF	NA	TRBD1	TRBV20-1	TRBJ1-4
TGTGCCAGCAGTTTCGGGGTTGGAAATAGCAATCAGCCCCAGCATTTT	CASSFGVGNSNQPQHF	NA	NA	TRBV28	TRBJ1-5
TGCGCCAGCAGCCGTGAGACTAGCGGGGAGCAGTACTTC	CASSRETSGEQYF	NA	TRBD2	TRBV4-1	TRBJ2-7
TGCAGTTCCCCCGGGACCCGGTCCTACGAGCAGTACTTC	CSSPGTRSYEQYF	NA	NA	TRBV20-1	TRBJ2-7